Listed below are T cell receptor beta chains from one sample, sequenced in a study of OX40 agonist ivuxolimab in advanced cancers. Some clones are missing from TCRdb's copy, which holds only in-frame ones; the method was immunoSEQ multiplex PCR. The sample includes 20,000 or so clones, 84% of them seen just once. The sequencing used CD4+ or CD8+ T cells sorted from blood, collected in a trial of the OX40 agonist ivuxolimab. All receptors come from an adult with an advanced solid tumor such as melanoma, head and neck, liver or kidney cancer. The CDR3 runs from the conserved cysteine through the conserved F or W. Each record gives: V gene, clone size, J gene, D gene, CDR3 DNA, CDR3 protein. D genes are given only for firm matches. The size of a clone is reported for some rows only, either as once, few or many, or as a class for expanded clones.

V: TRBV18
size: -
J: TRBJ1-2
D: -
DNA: TGTGCCAGCTCACTAACCCGGGACACCCCTAACTATGGCTACACCTTC
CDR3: CASSLTRDTPNYGYTF

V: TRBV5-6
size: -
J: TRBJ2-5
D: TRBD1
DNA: TGTGCCAGCAGCTCGGGACAGGGGGAGACCCAGTACTTC
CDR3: CASSSGQGETQYF

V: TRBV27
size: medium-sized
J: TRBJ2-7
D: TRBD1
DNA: TGTGCCAGCAGTTTTAAGGCAGGGGGCTACGAGCAGTACTTC
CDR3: CASSFKAGGYEQYF

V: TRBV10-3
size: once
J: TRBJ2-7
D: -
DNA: TGTGCCATCAGTATTTCTAGTAACGAGCAGTACTTC
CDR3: CAISISSNEQYF

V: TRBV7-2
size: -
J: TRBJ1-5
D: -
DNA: TGTGCCAGCAGCTTAGGGCAGGGGCTCTCTCGGCCCCAGCATTTT
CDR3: CASSLGQGLSRPQHF

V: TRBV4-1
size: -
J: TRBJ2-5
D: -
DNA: TGCGCCAGCAGCCAAGATTGGCCTGGAGAGACCCAGTACTTC
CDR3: CASSQDWPGETQYF

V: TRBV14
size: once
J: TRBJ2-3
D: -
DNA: TGTGCCAGCAGCACTTATGAAGGGTGGACAGATACGCAGTATTTT
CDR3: CASSTYEGWTDTQYF

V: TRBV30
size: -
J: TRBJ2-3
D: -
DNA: TGTGCCTGGAGTGTGACGGGAACATACACAGATACGCAGTATTTT
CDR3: CAWSVTGTYTDTQYF

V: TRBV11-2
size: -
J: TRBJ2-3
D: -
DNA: TGTGCCAGCTTAGGGCCCGGTACGCAGTATTTT
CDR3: CASLGPGTQYF

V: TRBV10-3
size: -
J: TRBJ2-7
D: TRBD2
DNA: TGTGCCATCAGTGAGTCTGCTAGCGGGAGTTACGAGCAGTACTTC
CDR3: CAISESASGSYEQYF

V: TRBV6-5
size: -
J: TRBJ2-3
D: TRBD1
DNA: TGTGCCAGCAGTTACACAGGGGGCGAAGATACGCAGTATTTT
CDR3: CASSYTGGEDTQYF

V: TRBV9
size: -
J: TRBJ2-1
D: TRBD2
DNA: TGTGCCAGCAGCGTAGCTGAGGGAGGGCCATGGGATGAGCAGTTCTTC
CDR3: CASSVAEGGPWDEQFF

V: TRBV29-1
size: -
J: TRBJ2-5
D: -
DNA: TGCAGCGTTGGGGGCGGGGGCCGTCATGAGACCCAGTACTTC
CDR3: CSVGGGGRHETQYF

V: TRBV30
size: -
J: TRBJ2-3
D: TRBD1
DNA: TGTGCCTGGAGTCTGGGACAGAGCACAGATACGCAGTATTTT
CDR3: CAWSLGQSTDTQYF

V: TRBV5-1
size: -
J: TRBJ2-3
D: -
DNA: TGCGCCAGCAGTATACGCGCCAGCACAGATACGCAGTATTTT
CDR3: CASSIRASTDTQYF

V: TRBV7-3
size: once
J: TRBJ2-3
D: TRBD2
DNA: TGTGCCAGCAGCTTTGGCGCGGGAGGGAGCACAGATACGCAGTATTTT
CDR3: CASSFGAGGSTDTQYF

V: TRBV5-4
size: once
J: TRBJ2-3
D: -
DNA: TGTGCCGACTCGGGCCCAGAGGCCGATACGCAGTATTTT
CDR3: CADSGPEADTQYF

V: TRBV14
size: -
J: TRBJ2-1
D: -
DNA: TGTGCCAGCAGCCAAGGAGACCACCTTCGGCAGTTCTTC
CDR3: CASSQGDHLRQFF

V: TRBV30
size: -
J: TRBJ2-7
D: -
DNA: TGTGCCTGGAGTGTACCCCCCCCGGGTTTGTACTACGAGCAGTACTTC
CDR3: CAWSVPPPGLYYEQYF

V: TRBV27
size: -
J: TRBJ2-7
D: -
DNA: TGTGCCAGCAGTTTGTCTTCCAGGGCGTACGAGCAGTACTTC
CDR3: CASSLSSRAYEQYF

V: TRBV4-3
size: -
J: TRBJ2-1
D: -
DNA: TGCGCCAGCAGCCGATACTCCTACAATGAGCAGTTCTTC
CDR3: CASSRYSYNEQFF

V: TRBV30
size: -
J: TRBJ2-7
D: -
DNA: TGTGCCTGGAGCGTCGGCTACGAGCAGTACTTC
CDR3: CAWSVGYEQYF

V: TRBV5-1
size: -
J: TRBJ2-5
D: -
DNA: TGCGCCAGCCAGCAGGGGGGTGCTAAAGAGACCCAGTACTTC
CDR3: CASQQGGAKETQYF

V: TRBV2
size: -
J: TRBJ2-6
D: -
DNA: TGTGCCAGCAGTGTCCGGGGGCAGGGGGCCAACGTCCTGACTTTC
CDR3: CASSVRGQGANVLTF

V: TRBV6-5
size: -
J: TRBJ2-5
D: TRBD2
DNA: TGTGCCAGCAGTAAACGAGCGGGAGTAAAAGAGACCCAGTACTTC
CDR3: CASSKRAGVKETQYF

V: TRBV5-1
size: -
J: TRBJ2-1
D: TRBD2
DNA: TGCGCCAGCAGCTTGGGGTTGTCGATGTCGGGAGGGTGGGGCAATGAGCAGTTCTTC
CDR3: CASSLGLSMSGGWGNEQFF

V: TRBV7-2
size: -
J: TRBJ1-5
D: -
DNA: TGTGCCAGCAGCCAGGACGGGATTGGGCCCCAGCATTTT
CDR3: CASSQDGIGPQHF

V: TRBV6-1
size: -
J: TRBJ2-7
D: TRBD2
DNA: TGTGCCAGCAGTGAAGGCAGCGGGAGACTGTACGAGCAGTACTTC
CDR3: CASSEGSGRLYEQYF

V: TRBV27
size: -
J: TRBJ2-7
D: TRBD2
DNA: TGTGCCAGCCAGGGACTAGCGGGATCCTACGAGCAGTACTTC
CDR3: CASQGLAGSYEQYF

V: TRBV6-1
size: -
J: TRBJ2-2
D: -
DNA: TGTGCCAGCAGTGTCCAGATTAACACCGGGGAGCTGTTTTTT
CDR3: CASSVQINTGELFF

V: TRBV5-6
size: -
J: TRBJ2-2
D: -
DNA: TGTGCCAGCAGCTTGGGTGGGGCTTGGACCGGGGAGCTGTTTTTT
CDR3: CASSLGGAWTGELFF

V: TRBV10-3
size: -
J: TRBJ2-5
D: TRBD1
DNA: TGTGCCATCAGTGACTTTGGGGCAGGGGGCAGGGAGACCCAGTACTTC
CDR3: CAISDFGAGGRETQYF

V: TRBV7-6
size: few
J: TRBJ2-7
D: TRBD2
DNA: TGTGCCAGCAGCCCAGGACTAGCGGGGGCCTACGAGCAGTACTTC
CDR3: CASSPGLAGAYEQYF

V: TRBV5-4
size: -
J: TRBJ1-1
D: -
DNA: TGTGCCAGCAGCTTTGGCGAAGGAAGGAACACTGAAGCTTTCTTT
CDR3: CASSFGEGRNTEAFF

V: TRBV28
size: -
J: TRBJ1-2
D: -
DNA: TGTGCCAGCAGTTTAGAGGGACGGCTAGGGTATGGCTACACCTTC
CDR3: CASSLEGRLGYGYTF

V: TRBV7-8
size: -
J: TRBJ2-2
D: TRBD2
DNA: TGTGCCAGCAGCTGGAGGAGGAGTGCGGGAGCAGGTACCGGGGAGCTGTTTTTT
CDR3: CASSWRRSAGAGTGELFF

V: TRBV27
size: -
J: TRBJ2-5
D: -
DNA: TGTGCCAGCCGGTTTATGGAGACCCAGTACTTC
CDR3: CASRFMETQYF

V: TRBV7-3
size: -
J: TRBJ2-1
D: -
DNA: TGTGCCAGCAGCCCGGGTCCCAGTGTCTTGGAGCAGTTCTTC
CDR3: CASSPGPSVLEQFF

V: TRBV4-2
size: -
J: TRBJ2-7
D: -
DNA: TGTGCCAGCAGCCAAGATAGGGCAGGGGCCTACGAGCAGTACTTC
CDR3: CASSQDRAGAYEQYF

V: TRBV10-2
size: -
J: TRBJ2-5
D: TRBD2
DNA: TGCGCCAGCAGTGAGTCCCGGGGAGGGTTCGGCGAGACCCAGTACTTC
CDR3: CASSESRGGFGETQYF